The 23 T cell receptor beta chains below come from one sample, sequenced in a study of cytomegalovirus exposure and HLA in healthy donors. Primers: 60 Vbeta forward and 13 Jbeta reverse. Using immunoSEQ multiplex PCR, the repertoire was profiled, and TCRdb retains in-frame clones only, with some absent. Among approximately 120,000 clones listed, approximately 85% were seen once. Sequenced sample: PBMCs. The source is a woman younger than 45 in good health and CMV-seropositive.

The CDR3 is CAWKPSGTHRNEQFF. CDR3 DNA: TGTGCCTGGAAGCCTAGCGGGACCCACCGCAATGAGCAGTTCTTC. The chain couples TRBV30 to TRBJ2-1, with TRBD2 matching over 9 bases. The ends lost 4 bases at V and 6 bases at J; junction bases unmatched: 10. From germline, CDR1 is GTSNPN and CDR2 SVGIG (reference sequence). The CDR3 is made up of 15 amino acids.

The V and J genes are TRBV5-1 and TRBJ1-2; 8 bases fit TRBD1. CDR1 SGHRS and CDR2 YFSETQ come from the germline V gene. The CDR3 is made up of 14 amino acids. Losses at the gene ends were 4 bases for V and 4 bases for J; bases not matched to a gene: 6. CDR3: CASSPTGDGYGYTF. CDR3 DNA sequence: TGCGCCAGCAGCCCGACAGGGGACGGCTATGGCTACACCTTC. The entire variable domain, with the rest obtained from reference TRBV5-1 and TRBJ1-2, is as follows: KAGVTQTPRYLIKTRGQQVTLSCSPISGHRSVSWYQQTPGQGLQFLFEYFSETQRNKGNFPGRFSGRQFSNSRSEMNVSTLELGDSALYLCASSPTGDGYGYTFGSGTRLTVV.

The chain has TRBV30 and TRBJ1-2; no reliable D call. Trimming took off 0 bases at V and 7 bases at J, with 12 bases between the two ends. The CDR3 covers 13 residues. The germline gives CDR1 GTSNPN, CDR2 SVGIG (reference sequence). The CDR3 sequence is CAWSVGGFGGYTF. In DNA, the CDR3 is TGTGCCTGGAGTGTCGGAGGGTTCGGTGGCTACACCTTC.

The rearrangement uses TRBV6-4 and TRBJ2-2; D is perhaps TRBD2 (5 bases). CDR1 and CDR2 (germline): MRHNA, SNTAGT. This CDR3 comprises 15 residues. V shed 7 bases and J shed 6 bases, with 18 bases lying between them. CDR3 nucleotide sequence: TGTGCCAGCAAAAGTTCAGCGGACGGTGCCGGGGAGCTGTTTTTT. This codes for CASKSSADGAGELFF.

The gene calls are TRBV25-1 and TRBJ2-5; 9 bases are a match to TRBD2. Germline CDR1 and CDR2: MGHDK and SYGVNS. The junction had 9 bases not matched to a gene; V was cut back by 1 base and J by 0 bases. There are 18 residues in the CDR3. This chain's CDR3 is CASSEWGKSGGYQETQYF. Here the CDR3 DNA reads TGTGCCAGCAGTGAATGGGGTAAGAGCGGGGGGTACCAAGAGACCCAGTACTTC. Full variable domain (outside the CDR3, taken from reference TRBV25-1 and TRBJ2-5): EADIYQTPRYLVIGTGKKITLECSQTMGHDKMYWYQQDPGMELHLIHYSYGVNSTEKGDLSSESTVSRIRTEHFPLTLESARPSHTSQYLCASSEWGKSGGYQETQYFGPGTRLLVL.

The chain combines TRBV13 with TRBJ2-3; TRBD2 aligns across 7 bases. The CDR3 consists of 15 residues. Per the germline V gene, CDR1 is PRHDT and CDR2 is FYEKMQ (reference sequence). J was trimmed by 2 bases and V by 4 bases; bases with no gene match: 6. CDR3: CASSYRDYHTDTQYF. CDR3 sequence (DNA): TGTGCCAGCAGCTACCGGGACTACCACACAGATACGCAGTATTTT.

In nucleotides, the CDR3 is TGTGCCATCAGTGAGAGGAGGCTCTATGGCTACACCTTC. Protein product: CAISERRLYGYTF. The chain carries TRBV10-3 and TRBJ1-2, with D unclear. Germline V gives CDR1 ENHRY, CDR2 SYGVKD. V was pared by 2 bases and J by 4 bases, with 8 bases between. This CDR3 comprises 13 residues.

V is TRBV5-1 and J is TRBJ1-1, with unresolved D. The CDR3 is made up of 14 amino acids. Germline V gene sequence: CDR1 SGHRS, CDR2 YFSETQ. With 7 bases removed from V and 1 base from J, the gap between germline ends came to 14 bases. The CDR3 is CASAHSRGNTEAFF. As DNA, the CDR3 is TGCGCCAGCGCACACTCTCGGGGGAACACTGAAGCTTTCTTT.

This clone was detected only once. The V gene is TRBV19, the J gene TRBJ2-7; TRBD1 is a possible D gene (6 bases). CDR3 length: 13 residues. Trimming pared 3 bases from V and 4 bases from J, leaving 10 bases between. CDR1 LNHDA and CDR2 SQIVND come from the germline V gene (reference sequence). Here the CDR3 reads CASSIGTNYEQYF. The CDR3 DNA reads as TGTGCCAGTAGTATCGGGACAAATTACGAGCAGTACTTC. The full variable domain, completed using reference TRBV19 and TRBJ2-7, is DGGITQSPKYLFRKEGQNVTLSCEQNLNHDAMYWYRQDPGQGLRLIYYSQIVNDFQKGDIAEGYSVSREKKESFPLTVTSAQKNPTAFYLCASSIGTNYEQYFGPGTRLTVT.

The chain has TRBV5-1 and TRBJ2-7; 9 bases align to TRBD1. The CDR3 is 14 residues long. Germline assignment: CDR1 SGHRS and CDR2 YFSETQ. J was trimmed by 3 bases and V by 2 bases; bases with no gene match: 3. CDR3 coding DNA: TGCGCCAGCAGCTTCGGGACAGGGAACTACGAGCAGTACTTC. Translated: CASSFGTGNYEQYF.

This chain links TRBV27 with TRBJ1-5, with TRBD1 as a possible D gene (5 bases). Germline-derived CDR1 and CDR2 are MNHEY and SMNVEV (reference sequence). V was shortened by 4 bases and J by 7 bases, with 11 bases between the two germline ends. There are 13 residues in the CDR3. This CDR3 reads CASSSWGEQPQHF. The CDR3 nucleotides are TGTGCCAGCAGTTCATGGGGGGAACAGCCCCAGCATTTT.

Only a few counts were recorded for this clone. This CDR3 reads CATALTGVYEQYF. For the CDR3, the DNA is TGTGCCACCGCACTCACAGGGGTCTACGAGCAGTACTTC. The chain couples TRBV28 to TRBJ2-7, with 7 bases fitting TRBD1. V trimming: 10 bases; J trimming: 3 bases; junction bases outside the gene matches: 9. CDR3 length equals 13 residues. Looked up from germline, CDR1 is MDHEN and CDR2 is SYDVKM.

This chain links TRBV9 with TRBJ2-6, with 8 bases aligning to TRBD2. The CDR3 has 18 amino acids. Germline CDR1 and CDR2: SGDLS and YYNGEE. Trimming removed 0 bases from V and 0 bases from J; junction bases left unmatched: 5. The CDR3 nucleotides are TGTGCCAGCAGCGTAGCCCGGGGGGGCGCCTCTGGGGCCAACGTCCTGACTTTC. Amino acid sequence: CASSVARGGASGANVLTF. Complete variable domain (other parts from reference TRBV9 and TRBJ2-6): DSGVTQTPKHLITATGQRVTLRCSPRSGDLSVYWYQQSLDQGLQFLIQYYNGEERAKGNILERFSAQQFPDLHSELNLSSLELGDSALYFCASSVARGGASGANVLTFGAGSRLTVL.

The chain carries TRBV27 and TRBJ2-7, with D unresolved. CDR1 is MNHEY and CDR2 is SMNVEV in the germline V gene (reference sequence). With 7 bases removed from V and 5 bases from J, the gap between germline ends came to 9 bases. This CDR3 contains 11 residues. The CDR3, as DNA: TGTGCCAGCACGGGTTTTAACGAGCAGTACTTC. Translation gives CASTGFNEQYF.

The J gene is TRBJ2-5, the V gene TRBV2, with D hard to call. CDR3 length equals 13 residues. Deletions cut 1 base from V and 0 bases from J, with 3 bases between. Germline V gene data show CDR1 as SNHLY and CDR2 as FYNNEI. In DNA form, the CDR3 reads TGTGCCAGCAGTGAAGACAACCAAGAGACCCAGTACTTC. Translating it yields CASSEDNQETQYF.

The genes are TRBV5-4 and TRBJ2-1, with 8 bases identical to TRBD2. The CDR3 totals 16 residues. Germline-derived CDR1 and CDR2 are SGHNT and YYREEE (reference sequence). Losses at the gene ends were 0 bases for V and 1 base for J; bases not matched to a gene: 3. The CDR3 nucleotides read TGTGCCAGCAGCTTGGGTTCTAGCGGGTCCTACAATGAGCAGTTCTTC. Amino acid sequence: CASSLGSSGSYNEQFF.

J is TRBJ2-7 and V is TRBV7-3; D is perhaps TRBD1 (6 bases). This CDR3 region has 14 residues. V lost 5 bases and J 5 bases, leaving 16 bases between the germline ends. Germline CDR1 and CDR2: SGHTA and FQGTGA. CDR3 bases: TGTGCCAGCAGCCCCCACACAGGGATCAACGAGCAGTACTTC. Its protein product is CASSPHTGINEQYF. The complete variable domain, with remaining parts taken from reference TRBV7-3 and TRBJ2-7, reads GAGVSQTPSNKVTEKGKYVELRCDPISGHTALYWYRQSLGQGPEFLIYFQGTGAADDSGLPNDRFFAVRPEGSVSTLKIQRTERGDSAVYLCASSPHTGINEQYFGPGTRLTVT.

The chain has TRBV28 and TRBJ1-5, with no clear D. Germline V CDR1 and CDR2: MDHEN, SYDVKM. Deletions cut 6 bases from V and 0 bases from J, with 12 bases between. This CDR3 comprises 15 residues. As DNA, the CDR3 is TGTGCCAGCAGCACTCCGAGCTATAGCAATCAGCCCCAGCATTTT. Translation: CASSTPSYSNQPQHF.

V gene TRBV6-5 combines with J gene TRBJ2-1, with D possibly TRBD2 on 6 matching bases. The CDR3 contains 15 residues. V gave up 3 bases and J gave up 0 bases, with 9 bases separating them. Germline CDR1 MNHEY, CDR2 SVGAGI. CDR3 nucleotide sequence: TGTGCCAGCAGTTATCGGGGGAGCTCCTACAATGAGCAGTTCTTC. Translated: CASSYRGSSYNEQFF.

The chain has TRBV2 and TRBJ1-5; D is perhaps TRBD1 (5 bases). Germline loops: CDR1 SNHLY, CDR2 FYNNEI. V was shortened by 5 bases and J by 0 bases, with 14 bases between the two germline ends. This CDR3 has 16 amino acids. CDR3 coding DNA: TGTGCCAGCAGTCAGGGTCTTGTCTATAGCAATCAGCCCCAGCATTTT. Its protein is CASSQGLVYSNQPQHF.

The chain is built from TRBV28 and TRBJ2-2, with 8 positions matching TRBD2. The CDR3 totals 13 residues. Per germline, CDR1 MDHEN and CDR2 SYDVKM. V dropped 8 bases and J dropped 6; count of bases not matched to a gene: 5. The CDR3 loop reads CASRGGPSGELFF. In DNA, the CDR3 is TGTGCCAGCCGCGGGGGGCCATCCGGGGAGCTGTTTTTT.

CDR3 in DNA: TGTGCCTGGAACGGACAGCACGGAAACACCATATATTTT. Its translation: CAWNGQHGNTIYF. The chain has TRBV30 and TRBJ1-3; D is possibly TRBD1 (6 bases). V shed 4 bases and J shed 4 bases, with 11 bases lying between them. Germline values: CDR1 GTSNPN, CDR2 SVGIG (reference sequence). CDR3 length equals 13 residues.

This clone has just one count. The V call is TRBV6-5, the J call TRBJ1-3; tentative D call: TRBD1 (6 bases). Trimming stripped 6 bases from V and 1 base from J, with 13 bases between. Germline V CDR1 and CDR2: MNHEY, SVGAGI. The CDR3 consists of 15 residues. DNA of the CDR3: TGTGCCAGCAGCGCCACCGGGACATCTGGAAACACCATATATTTT. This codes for CASSATGTSGNTIYF.